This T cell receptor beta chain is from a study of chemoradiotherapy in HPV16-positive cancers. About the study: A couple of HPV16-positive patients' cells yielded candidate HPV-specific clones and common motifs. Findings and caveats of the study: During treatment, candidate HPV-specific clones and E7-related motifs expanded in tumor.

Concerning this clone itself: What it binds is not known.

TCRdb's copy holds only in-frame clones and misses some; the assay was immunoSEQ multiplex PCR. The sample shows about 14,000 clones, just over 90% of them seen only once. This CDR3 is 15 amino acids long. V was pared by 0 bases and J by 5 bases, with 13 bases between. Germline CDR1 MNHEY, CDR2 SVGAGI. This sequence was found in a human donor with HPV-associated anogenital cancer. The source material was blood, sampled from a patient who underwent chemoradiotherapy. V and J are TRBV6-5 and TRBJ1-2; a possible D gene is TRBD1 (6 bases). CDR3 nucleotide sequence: TGTGCCAGCAGTTACTCGACAGGTGGGGCTTATGGCTACACCTTC. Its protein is CASSYSTGGAYGYTF.